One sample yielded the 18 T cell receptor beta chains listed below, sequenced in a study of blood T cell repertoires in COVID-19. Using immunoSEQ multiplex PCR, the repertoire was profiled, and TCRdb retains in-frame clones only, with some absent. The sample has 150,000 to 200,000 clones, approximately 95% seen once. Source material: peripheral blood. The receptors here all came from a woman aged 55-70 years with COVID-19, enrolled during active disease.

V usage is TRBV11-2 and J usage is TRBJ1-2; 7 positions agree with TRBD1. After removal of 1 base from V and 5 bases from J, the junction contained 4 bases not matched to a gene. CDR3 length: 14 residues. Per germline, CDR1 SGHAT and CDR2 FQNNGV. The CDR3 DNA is TGTGCCAGCAGCTTAGGCCCAGGGGGATATGGCTACACCTTC. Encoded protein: CASSLGPGGYGYTF. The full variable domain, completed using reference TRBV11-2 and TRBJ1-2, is EAGVAQSPRYKIIEKRQSVAFWCNPISGHATLYWYQQILGQGPKLLIQFQNNGVVDDSQLPKDRFSAERLKGVDSTLKIQPAKLEDSAVYLCASSLGPGGYGYTFGSGTRLTVV.

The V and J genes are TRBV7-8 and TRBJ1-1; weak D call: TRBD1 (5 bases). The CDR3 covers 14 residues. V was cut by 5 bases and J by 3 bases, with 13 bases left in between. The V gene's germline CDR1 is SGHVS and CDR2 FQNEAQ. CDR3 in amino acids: CASSQSGGDTEAFF. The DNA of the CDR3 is TGTGCCAGCAGCCAGTCAGGAGGGGACACTGAAGCTTTCTTT.

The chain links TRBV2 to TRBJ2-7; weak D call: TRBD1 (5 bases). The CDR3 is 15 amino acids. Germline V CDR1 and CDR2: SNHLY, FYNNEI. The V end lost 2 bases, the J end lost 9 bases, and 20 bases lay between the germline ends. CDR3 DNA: TGTGCCAGCAGTGAAATAGGGCGGACAAAGAAGGTGCAGTACTTC. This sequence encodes CASSEIGRTKKVQYF. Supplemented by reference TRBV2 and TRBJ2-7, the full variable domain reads EPEVTQTPSHQVTQMGQEVILRCVPISNHLYFYWYRQILGQKVEFLVSFYNNEISEKSEIFDDQFSVERPDGSNFTLKIRSTKLEDSAMYFCASSEIGRTKKVQYFGPGTRLTVT.

The CDR3 reads CARTEGDHGELFF. The CDR3 DNA reads TGTGCCAGAACGGAAGGGGATCACGGGGAGCTGTTTTTT. The chain uses TRBV7-9 and TRBJ2-2, with a possible D match to TRBD1 (5 bases). The CDR3 consists of 13 residues. In germline, CDR1 is SEHNR, CDR2 FQNEAQ (reference sequence). The V and J ends lost 9 bases and 7 bases respectively, with 15 bases between them.

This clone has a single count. The CDR3 sequence: CASGEGIQYF. Written as DNA, the CDR3 is TGTGCTAGTGGGGAGGGGATTCAGTACTTC. This chain uses TRBV12-5 with TRBJ2-4, with a tentative D call TRBD2 (6 bases). V was clipped by 6 bases and J by 10 bases, with 7 bases between them. The CDR3 runs 10 residues. Per germline, CDR1 LGHNT and CDR2 FRNRAP.

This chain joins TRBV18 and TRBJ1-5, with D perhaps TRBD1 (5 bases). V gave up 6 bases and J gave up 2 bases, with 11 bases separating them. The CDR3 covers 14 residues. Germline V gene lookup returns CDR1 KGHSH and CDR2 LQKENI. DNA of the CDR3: TGTGCCAGCTCTCAGGTAGGGGGCAATCAGCCCCAGCATTTT. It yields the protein CASSQVGGNQPQHF.

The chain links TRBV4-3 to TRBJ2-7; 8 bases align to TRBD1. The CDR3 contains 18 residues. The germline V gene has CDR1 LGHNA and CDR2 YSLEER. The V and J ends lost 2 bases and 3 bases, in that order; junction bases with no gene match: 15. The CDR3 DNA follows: TGCGCCAGCAGCCAATTGACAGGGGACAAAGTGAGGGTCTACGAGCAGTACTTC. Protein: CASSQLTGDKVRVYEQYF.

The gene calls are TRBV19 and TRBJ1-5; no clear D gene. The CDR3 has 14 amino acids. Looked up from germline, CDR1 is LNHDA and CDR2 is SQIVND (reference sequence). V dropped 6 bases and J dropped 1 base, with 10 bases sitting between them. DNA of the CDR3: TGTGCCAGTAGGGAGTGGCGGAGCAATCAGCCCCAGCATTTT. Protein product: CASREWRSNQPQHF.

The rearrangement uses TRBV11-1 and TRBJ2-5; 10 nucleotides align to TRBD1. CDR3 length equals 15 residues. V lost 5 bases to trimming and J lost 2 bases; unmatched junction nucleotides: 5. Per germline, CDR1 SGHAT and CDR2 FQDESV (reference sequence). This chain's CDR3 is CASSIRTGGQETQYF. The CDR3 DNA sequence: TGTGCCAGCAGCATCAGGACAGGGGGTCAAGAGACCCAGTACTTC.

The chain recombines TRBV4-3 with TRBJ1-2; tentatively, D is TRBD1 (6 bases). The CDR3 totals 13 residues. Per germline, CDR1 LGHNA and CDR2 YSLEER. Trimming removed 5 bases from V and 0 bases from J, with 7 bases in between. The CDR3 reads CASSGTTNYGYTF. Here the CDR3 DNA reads TGCGCCAGCAGCGGGACAACTAACTATGGCTACACCTTC.

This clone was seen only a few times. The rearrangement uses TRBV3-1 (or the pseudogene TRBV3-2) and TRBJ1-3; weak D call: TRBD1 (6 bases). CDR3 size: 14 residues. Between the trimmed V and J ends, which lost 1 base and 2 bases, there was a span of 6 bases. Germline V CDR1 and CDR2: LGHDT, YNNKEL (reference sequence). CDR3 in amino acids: CASSQGTAGNTIYF. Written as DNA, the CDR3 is TGTGCCAGCAGCCAAGGGACAGCTGGAAACACCATATATTTT.

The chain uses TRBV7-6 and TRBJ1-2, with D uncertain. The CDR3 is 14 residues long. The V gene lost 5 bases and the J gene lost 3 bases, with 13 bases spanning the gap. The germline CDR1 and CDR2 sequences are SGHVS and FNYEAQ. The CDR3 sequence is CASSPAIRDYGYTF. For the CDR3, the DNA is TGTGCCAGCAGCCCCGCGATTCGAGACTATGGCTACACCTTC.

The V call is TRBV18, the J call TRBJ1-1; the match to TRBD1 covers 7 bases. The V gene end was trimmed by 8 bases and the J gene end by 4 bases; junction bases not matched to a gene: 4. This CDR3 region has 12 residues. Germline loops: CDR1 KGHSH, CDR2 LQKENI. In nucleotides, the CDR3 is TGTGCCAGCACGACAGGGATCACTGAAGCTTTCTTT. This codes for CASTTGITEAFF.

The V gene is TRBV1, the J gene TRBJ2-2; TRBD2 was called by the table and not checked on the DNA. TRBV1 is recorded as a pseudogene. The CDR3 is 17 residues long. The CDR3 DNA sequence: TGCACCAGCAGCCAAGTTACTAGCGGGCGAAACACCGGGGAGCTGTTTTTT. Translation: CTSSQVTSGRNTGELFF.

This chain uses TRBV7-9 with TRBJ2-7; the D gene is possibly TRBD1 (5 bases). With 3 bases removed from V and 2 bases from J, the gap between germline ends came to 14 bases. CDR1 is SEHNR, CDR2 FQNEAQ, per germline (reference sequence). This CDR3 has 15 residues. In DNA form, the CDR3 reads TGTGCCAGCAGCTTTCGCGAGACAGCTCCCTACGAGCAGTACTTC. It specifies CASSFRETAPYEQYF.

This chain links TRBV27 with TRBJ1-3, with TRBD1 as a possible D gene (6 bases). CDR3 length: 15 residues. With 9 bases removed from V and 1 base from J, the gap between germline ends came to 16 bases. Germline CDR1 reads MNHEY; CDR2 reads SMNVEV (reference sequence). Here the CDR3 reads CARGCTGISGNTIYF. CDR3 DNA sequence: TGTGCCAGAGGTTGTACAGGGATTTCTGGAAACACCATATATTTT.

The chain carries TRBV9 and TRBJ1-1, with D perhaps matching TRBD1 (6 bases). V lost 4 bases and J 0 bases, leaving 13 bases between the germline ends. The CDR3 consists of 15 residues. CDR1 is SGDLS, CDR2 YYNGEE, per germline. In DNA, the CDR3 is TGTGCCAGCAGCCCTGGGGGGGGCATGAACACTGAAGCTTTCTTT. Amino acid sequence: CASSPGGGMNTEAFF.

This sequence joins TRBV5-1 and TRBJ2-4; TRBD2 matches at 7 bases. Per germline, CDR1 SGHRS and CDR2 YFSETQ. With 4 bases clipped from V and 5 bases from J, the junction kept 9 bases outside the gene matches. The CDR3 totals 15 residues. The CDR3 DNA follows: TGCGCCAGCAGCACCTCCGGGACTACAGAAAACATTCAGTACTTC. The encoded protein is CASSTSGTTENIQYF.